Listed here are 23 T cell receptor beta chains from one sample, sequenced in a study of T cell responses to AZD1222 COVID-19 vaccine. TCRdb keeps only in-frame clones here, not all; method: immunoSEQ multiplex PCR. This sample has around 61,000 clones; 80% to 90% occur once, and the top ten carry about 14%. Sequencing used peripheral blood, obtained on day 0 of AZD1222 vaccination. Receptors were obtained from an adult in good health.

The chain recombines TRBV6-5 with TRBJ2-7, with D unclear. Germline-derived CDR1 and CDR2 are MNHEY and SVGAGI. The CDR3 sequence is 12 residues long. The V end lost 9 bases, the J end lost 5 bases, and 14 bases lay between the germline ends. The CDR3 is CARVDWRHEQYF. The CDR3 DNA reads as TGTGCCAGGGTCGATTGGCGACACGAGCAGTACTTC.

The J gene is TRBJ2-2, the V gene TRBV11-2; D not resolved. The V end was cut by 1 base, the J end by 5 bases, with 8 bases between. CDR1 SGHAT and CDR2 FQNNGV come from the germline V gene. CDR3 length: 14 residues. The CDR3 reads CASSLVTGTGELFF. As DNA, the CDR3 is TGTGCCAGCAGCTTAGTGACCGGGACCGGGGAGCTGTTTTTT.

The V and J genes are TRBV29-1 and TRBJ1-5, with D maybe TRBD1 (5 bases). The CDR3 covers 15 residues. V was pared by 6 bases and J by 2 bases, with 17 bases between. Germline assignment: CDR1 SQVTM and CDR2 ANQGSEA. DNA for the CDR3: TGCAGCGTGACCCAAGGCGGAGGGGGCAATCAGCCCCAGCATTTT. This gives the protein CSVTQGGGGNQPQHF.

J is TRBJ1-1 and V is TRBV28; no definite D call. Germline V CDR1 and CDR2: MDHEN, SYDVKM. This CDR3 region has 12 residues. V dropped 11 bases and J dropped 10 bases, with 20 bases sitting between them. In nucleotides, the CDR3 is TGTGCCGGTAGCCCGGGCCCGGTTGGAGCTTTCTTT. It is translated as CAGSPGPVGAFF.

This CDR3 is CASSLYTGQPQHF. CDR3 bases: TGTGCCAGCAGTTTATACACAGGACAGCCCCAGCATTTT. This chain uses TRBV28 with TRBJ1-5, with D possibly matching TRBD1 (5 bases). Germline lookup yields CDR1 MDHEN and CDR2 SYDVKM. Deletions cut 1 base from V and 7 bases from J, with 8 bases between. This CDR3 region has 13 residues. Using reference TRBV28 and TRBJ1-5 for the parts outside the CDR3, the full variable domain is DVKVTQSSRYLVKRTGEKVFLECVQDMDHENMFWYRQDPGLGLRLIYFSYDVKMKEKGDIPEGYSVSREKKERFSLILESASTNQTSMYLCASSLYTGQPQHFGDGTRLSIL.

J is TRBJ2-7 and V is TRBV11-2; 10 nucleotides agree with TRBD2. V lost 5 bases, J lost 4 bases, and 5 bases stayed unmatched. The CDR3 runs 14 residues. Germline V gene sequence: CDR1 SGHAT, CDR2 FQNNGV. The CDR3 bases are TGTGCCAGCAGCATTTATAGCGGGGGGTACGAGCAGTACTTC. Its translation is CASSIYSGGYEQYF.

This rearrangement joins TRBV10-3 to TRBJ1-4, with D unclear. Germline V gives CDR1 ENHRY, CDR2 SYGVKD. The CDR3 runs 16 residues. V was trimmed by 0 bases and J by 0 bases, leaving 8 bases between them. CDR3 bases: TGTGCCATCAGTGAGTCAGGCTCCTCAACTAATGAAAAACTGTTTTTT. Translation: CAISESGSSTNEKLFF.

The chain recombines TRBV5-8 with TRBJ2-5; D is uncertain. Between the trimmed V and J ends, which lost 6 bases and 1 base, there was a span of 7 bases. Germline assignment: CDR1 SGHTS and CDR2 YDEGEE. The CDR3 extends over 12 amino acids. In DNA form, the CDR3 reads TGTGCCAGCAATTTTCCCCAAGAGACCCAGTACTTC. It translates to CASNFPQETQYF.

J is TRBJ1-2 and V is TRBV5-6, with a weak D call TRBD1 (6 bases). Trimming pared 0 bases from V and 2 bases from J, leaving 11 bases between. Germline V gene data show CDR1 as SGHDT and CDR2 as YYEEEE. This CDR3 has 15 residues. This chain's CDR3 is CASSLVDRRNYGYTF. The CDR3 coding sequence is TGTGCCAGCAGCTTGGTAGACAGGCGGAACTATGGCTACACCTTC.

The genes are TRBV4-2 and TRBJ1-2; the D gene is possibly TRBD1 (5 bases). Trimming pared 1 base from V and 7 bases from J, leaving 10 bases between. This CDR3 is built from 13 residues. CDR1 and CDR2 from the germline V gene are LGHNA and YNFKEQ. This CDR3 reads CASSQGVGVGYTF. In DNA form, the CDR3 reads TGTGCCAGCAGCCAAGGGGTAGGGGTTGGCTACACCTTC.

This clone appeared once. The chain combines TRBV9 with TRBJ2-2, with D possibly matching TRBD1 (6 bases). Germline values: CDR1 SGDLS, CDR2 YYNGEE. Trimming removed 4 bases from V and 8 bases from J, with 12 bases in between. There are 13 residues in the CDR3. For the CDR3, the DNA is TGTGCCAGCAGCCTCAGGGGAATAGGGGAGCTGTTTTTT. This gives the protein CASSLRGIGELFF.

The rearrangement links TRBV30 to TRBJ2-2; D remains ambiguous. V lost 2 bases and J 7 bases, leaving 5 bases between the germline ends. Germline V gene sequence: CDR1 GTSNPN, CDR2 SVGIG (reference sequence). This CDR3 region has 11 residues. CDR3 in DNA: TGTGCCTGGAGTACGGACGGGGAGCTGTTTTTT. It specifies CAWSTDGELFF.

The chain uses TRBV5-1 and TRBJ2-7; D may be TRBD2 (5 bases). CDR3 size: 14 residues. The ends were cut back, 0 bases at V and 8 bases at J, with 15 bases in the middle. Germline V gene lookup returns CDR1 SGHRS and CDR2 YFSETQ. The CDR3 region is CASSLALSGVQQYF. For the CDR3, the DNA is TGCGCCAGCAGCTTGGCTTTATCCGGGGTTCAGCAGTACTTC. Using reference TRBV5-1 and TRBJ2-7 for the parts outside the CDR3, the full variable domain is KAGVTQTPRYLIKTRGQQVTLSCSPISGHRSVSWYQQTPGQGLQFLFEYFSETQRNKGNFPGRFSGRQFSNSRSEMNVSTLELGDSALYLCASSLALSGVQQYFGPGTRLTVT.

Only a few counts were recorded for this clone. CDR3 loop: CASSHRETTYEQYF. Here the CDR3 DNA reads TGTGCCAGCAGCCACAGGGAAACCACCTACGAGCAGTACTTC. This rearrangement joins TRBV7-8 to TRBJ2-7, with D possibly TRBD1 on 6 matching bases. Germline V gene data show CDR1 as SGHVS and CDR2 as FQNEAQ. The CDR3 spans 14 residues. V lost 5 bases and J lost 2, with 13 bases in between.

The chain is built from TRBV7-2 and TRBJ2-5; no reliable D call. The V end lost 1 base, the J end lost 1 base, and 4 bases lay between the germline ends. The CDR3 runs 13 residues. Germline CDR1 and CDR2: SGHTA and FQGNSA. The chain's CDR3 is CASSLERQETQYF. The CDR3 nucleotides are TGTGCCAGCAGCTTAGAGCGCCAAGAGACCCAGTACTTC.

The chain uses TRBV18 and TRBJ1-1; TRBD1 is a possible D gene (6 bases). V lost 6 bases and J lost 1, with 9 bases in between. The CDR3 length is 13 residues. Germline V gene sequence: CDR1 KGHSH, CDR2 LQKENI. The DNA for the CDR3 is TGTGCCAGCTCCCTACAGGGGAACACTGAAGCTTTCTTT. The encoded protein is CASSLQGNTEAFF.

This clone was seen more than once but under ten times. The DNA for the CDR3 is TGTGCCAGCACCCTGGTAGGGGAAATCGGAGCTTTCTTT. This codes for CASTLVGEIGAFF. The rearrangement uses TRBV5-6 and TRBJ1-1, with a weak D call TRBD1 (5 bases). Germline CDR1 SGHDT, CDR2 YYEEEE. The CDR3 has 13 residues. V lost 6 bases and J lost 10, with 19 bases in between. The full variable domain, in which reference TRBV5-6 and TRBJ1-1 provide the parts outside the CDR3, is DAGVTQSPTHLIKTRGQQVTLRCSPKSGHDTVSWYQQALGQGPQFIFQYYEEEERQRGNFPDRFSGHQFPNYSSELNVNALLLGDSALYLCASTLVGEIGAFFGQGTRLTVV.

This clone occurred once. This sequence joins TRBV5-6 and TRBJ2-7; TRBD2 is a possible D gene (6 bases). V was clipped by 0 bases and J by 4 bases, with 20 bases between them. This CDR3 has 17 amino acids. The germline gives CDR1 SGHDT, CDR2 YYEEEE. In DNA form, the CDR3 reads TGTGCCAGCAGCTTGGATCGTTGGGGACTGGATGCGTACGAGCAGTACTTC. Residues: CASSLDRWGLDAYEQYF.

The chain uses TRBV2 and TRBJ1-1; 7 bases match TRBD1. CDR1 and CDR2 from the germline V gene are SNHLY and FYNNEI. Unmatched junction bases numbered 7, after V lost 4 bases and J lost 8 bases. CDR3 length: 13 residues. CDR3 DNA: TGTGCCAGCAGTGTAATACAGGGGACCGAAGCTTTCTTT. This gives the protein CASSVIQGTEAFF.

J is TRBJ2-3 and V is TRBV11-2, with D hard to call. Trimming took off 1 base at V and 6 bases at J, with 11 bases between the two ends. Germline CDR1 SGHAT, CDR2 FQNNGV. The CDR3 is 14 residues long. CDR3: CASSLVGSYDTQYF. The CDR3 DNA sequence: TGTGCCAGCAGCTTAGTGGGCTCCTACGATACGCAGTATTTT.

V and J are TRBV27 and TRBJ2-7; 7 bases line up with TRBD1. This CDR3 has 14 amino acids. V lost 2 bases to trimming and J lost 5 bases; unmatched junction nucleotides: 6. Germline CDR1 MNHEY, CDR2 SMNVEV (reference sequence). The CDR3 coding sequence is TGTGCCAGCAGTTTAGCAGGGGGATCCCACGAGCAGTACTTC. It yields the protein CASSLAGGSHEQYF.

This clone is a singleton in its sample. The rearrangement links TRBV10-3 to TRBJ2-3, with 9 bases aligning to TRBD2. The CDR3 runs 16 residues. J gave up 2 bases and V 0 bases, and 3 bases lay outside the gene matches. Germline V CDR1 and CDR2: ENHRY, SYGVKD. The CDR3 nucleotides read TGTGCCATCAGTGAGTCGAGCGGGGGGTACACAGATACGCAGTATTTT. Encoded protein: CAISESSGGYTDTQYF.

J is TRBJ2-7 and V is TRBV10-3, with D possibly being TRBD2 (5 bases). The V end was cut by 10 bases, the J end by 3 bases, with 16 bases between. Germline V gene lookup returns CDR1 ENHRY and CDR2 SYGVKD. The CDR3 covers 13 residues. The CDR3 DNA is TGTGCCACCTTGAGGGCCCCGAGCTACGAGCAGTACTTC. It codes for CATLRAPSYEQYF.